Shown below are 28 T cell receptor beta chains from a single sample sequenced in a study of beta chain features in type 1 diabetes. The isolated RNA, all of it, was reverse transcribed, so expressed TCRB transcripts were what got sequenced. Assay used: immunoSEQ multiplex PCR; TCRdb lists only in-frame clones, some missing. The sample lists around 250,000 clones; 13% to 15% were seen once. The sequenced sample consisted of naive CD4+ T cells from blood. The receptors originated from a woman in her forties in good health.

This clone has only a few counts. The CDR3 reads CATLLGSGVSDTQYF. In DNA, the CDR3 is TGTGCCACTCTCCTGGGCAGCGGGGTGTCAGATACGCAGTATTTT. V usage is TRBV6-6 and J usage is TRBJ2-3, with 7 bases that match TRBD2. The CDR3 runs to 15 residues. Germline values: CDR1 MNHNY, CDR2 SVGAGI (reference sequence). After removal of 10 bases from V and 4 bases from J, the junction contained 14 bases not matched to a gene.

This chain connects TRBV7-9 to TRBJ2-2, with 11 bases lining up with TRBD1. The germline CDR1 and CDR2 sequences are SEHNR and FQNEAQ (reference sequence). The junction had 7 bases not matched to a gene; V was cut back by 6 bases and J by 4 bases. The CDR3 spans 16 residues. This chain's CDR3 is CASSSAGTGGTGELFF. CDR3 sequence (DNA): TGTGCCAGCAGTTCAGCCGGGACAGGGGGCACCGGGGAGCTGTTTTTT.

As for this clone: In the same sample, other DNA sequences code for this CDR3. V usage is TRBV18 and J usage is TRBJ2-2, with TRBD2 identical over 13 bases. With 3 bases clipped from V and 2 bases from J, the junction kept 6 bases outside the gene matches. Germline CDR1 reads KGHSH; CDR2 reads LQKENI. The CDR3 extends over 18 amino acids. The DNA for the CDR3 is TGTGCCAGCTCACCTCGAACTAGCGGGGGGGCCAACACCGGGGAGCTGTTTTTT. Translating gives CASSPRTSGGANTGELFF.

The chain links TRBV10-3 to TRBJ1-1; D is undetermined. V shed 3 bases and J shed 5 bases, with 16 bases lying between them. The germline CDR1 and CDR2 sequences are ENHRY and SYGVKD. The CDR3 is made up of 15 amino acids. For the CDR3, the DNA is TGTGCCATCAGTGAACCCCCACCCGGAGGAACTGAAGCTTTCTTT. Its protein is CAISEPPPGGTEAFF.

This rearrangement joins TRBV7-9 to TRBJ1-6; 8 positions match TRBD1. Germline loops: CDR1 SEHNR, CDR2 FQNEAQ (reference sequence). V gave up 5 bases and J gave up 9 bases; unmatched junction bases: 12. The CDR3 spans 16 residues. The CDR3 sequence: CASSPSPDRVTSPLHF. For the CDR3, the DNA is TGTGCCAGCAGCCCCTCGCCGGACAGGGTTACTTCACCCCTCCACTTT.

The chain links TRBV4-3 to TRBJ2-7; 7 bases are a match to TRBD2. Germline CDR1 and CDR2: LGHNA and YSLEER. CDR3 length: 14 residues. Unmatched junction bases numbered 9, after V lost 7 bases and J lost 3 bases. The CDR3 sequence: CASTRGEGYYEQYF. DNA for the CDR3: TGCGCCAGCACCCGGGGGGAGGGGTACTACGAGCAGTACTTC.

This clone was seen a handful of times. Additional DNA sequences in this sample encode the identical CDR3. V and J are TRBV18 and TRBJ2-7; D gene ambiguous. Trimming removed 2 bases from V and 0 bases from J, with 8 bases in between. CDR1 and CDR2 from the germline V gene are KGHSH and LQKENI. This CDR3 contains 14 residues. CDR3: CASSPTSTSYEQYF. CDR3 coding DNA: TGTGCCAGCTCACCAACTTCAACCTCCTACGAGCAGTACTTC. Filled out from reference TRBV18 and TRBJ2-7, the complete variable domain reads NAGVMQNPRHLVRRRGQEARLRCSPMKGHSHVYWYRQLPEEGLKFMVYLQKENIIDESGMPKERFSAEFPKEGPSILRIQQVVRGDSAAYFCASSPTSTSYEQYFGPGTRLTVT.

J is TRBJ1-2 and V is TRBV5-1; D remains unclear. This CDR3 spans 16 amino acids. Germline CDR1 and CDR2: SGHRS and YFSETQ. Trimming left V 1 base short and J 4 bases short, with 17 bases between. CDR3 in amino acids: CASSLSAPGKGYGYTF. CDR3 nucleotides: TGCGCCAGCAGCTTGTCGGCTCCAGGAAAAGGCTATGGCTACACCTTC.

The V call is TRBV6-5, the J call TRBJ1-2; 7 nucleotides align to TRBD1. The ends lost 4 bases at V and 4 bases at J; junction bases unmatched: 6. Germline V gene sequence: CDR1 MNHEY, CDR2 SVGAGI. The CDR3 loop spans 14 amino acids. The CDR3 protein is CASSSLDRVYGYTF. CDR3 DNA sequence: TGTGCCAGCAGTTCCCTTGACAGGGTCTATGGCTACACCTTC.

The chain is built from TRBV5-1 and TRBJ2-3; possible D gene TRBD1, 5 bases. This CDR3 comprises 14 residues. The V end lost 1 base, the J end lost 1 base, and 7 bases lay between the germline ends. Germline V gene sequence: CDR1 SGHRS, CDR2 YFSETQ. For the CDR3, the DNA is TGCGCCAGCAGCTTGTTGACAGGCACAGATACGCAGTATTTT. Amino acid sequence: CASSLLTGTDTQYF.

This clone was detected only a few times. The genes are TRBV4-2 and TRBJ2-3; 7 nucleotides agree with TRBD2. The CDR3 covers 15 residues. Per the germline V gene, CDR1 is LGHNA and CDR2 is YNFKEQ. The J segment lost 0 bases and the V segment lost 2 bases, leaving 2 bases of the junction unmatched. DNA for the CDR3: TGTGCCAGCAGCCAAAGCGGGGAGAGCACAGATACGCAGTATTTT. As protein: CASSQSGESTDTQYF.

This clone was counted only a few times. The chain combines TRBV2 with TRBJ2-3; 8 nucleotides line up with TRBD2. The ends lost 7 bases at V and 6 bases at J; junction bases unmatched: 6. The CDR3 covers 13 residues. Germline V gene sequence: CDR1 SNHLY, CDR2 FYNNEI. CDR3 amino acids: CASNTGGVDTQYF. The CDR3 DNA reads as TGTGCCAGCAACACGGGGGGGGTTGATACGCAGTATTTT.

This clone was counted only a few times. The same CDR3 arises from other DNA sequences in this sample as well. The gene calls are TRBV5-1 and TRBJ2-5; tentative D call: TRBD2 (5 bases). V was shortened by 4 bases and J by 5 bases, with 12 bases between the two germline ends. Germline CDR1 SGHRS, CDR2 YFSETQ. The CDR3 has 13 residues. The CDR3 reads CASSPGTGETQYF. DNA for the CDR3: TGCGCCAGCAGCCCTGGCACGGGGGAGACCCAGTACTTC.

This clone has more than one count but fewer than ten. The rearrangement uses TRBV6-5 and TRBJ2-5; 12 bases are a match to TRBD1. CDR1 is MNHEY and CDR2 is SVGAGI in the germline V gene. The CDR3 spans 16 residues. V was clipped by 2 bases and J by 4 bases; unmatched bases: 5. The CDR3 nucleotides read TGTGCCAGCAGTTACGCATGGGACAGGGGGCGAGAGACCCAGTACTTC. As protein: CASSYAWDRGRETQYF.

This clone came up a few times. The V and J genes are TRBV4-1 and TRBJ1-2, with 7 nucleotides matching TRBD1. The CDR3 spans 13 residues. V lost 4 bases, J lost 6 bases, and 5 bases stayed unmatched. The germline gives CDR1 MGHRA, CDR2 YSYEKL. CDR3 DNA: TGCGCCAGCAGCCGCGGGACAGCAGATGGCTACACCTTC. This translates into CASSRGTADGYTF.

This clone was observed a handful of times. The genes are TRBV27 and TRBJ1-4; 10 bases match TRBD1. The CDR3 contains 15 residues. The V gene end was trimmed by 7 bases and the J gene end by 7 bases; junction bases not matched to a gene: 9. In germline, CDR1 is MNHEY, CDR2 SMNVEV (reference sequence). CDR3 bases: TGTGCCAGCACCAATGGCGGACAGGGGGTTGAAAAACTGTTTTTT. It codes for CASTNGGQGVEKLFF.

This clone came up a few times. The chain joins TRBV7-9 to TRBJ1-1, with D tentatively TRBD1 (6 bases). The CDR3 loop spans 15 amino acids. Germline V gene lookup returns CDR1 SEHNR and CDR2 FQNEAQ (reference sequence). Trimming took 4 bases from V and 0 from J, leaving 12 bases between them. Here the CDR3 DNA reads TGTGCCAGCAGCTACGGGACATACATGAACACTGAAGCTTTCTTT. It codes for CASSYGTYMNTEAFF.

The V gene is TRBV29-1, the J gene TRBJ1-2; TRBD1 is a possible D gene (5 bases). The V gene's germline CDR1 is SQVTM and CDR2 ANQGSEA. The CDR3 is 11 amino acids. V was clipped by 4 bases and J by 4 bases, with 7 bases between them. CDR3 DNA sequence: TGCAGCGTTGTGCAGGGCTATGGCTACACCTTC. It codes for CSVVQGYGYTF.

This sequence joins TRBV2 and TRBJ1-2; D gene uncertain. V dropped 4 bases and J dropped 1 base, with 10 bases sitting between them. CDR1 is SNHLY, CDR2 FYNNEI, per germline. The CDR3 consists of 14 residues. The CDR3 nucleotides are TGTGCCAGCAGTGTTGAGGGTTATAACTATGGCTACACCTTC. Translating it yields CASSVEGYNYGYTF.

The V call is TRBV14, the J call TRBJ1-3; D is perhaps TRBD1 (5 bases). Trimming stripped 0 bases from V and 10 bases from J, with 13 bases between. The CDR3 sequence is 14 residues long. Germline loops: CDR1 SGHDN, CDR2 FVKESK. The CDR3 DNA reads as TGTGCCAGCAGCCAAGAGACAGCACATAGAACCATATATTTT. Its translation: CASSQETAHRTIYF.

This clone appeared a few times. The chain employs TRBV5-1 and TRBJ2-7, with 8 bases matching TRBD1. The CDR3 spans 15 residues. CDR1 and CDR2 from the germline V gene are SGHRS and YFSETQ. The V and J ends lost 4 bases and 5 bases, in that order; junction bases with no gene match: 11. The CDR3 region is CASSLLRTGMDEQYF. For the CDR3, the DNA is TGCGCCAGCAGCCTCTTGAGGACAGGGATGGACGAGCAGTACTTC.

V gene TRBV7-2 combines with J gene TRBJ2-7, with D hard to call. Trimming left V 5 bases short and J 1 base short, with 12 bases between. The CDR3 runs 14 residues. The germline gives CDR1 SGHTA, CDR2 FQGNSA. The CDR3 DNA reads as TGTGCCAGCAGCCTGCGACTGCGTTCCTACGAGCAGTACTTC. Translation gives CASSLRLRSYEQYF.

Only a few counts were recorded for this clone. This chain uses TRBV21-1 with TRBJ2-1; the table names TRBD2, a call not compared with the DNA. TRBV21-1 is annotated as a pseudogene. This CDR3 has 16 residues. The DNA for the CDR3 is TGTGCCAGCAGCAAAGTTGGGGCGGGGGGGCCCAATGAGCAGTTCTTC. It yields the protein CASSKVGAGGPNEQFF.

The CDR3 loop is CAMHDQTQGMGNYGYTF. Written as DNA, the CDR3 is TGTGCCATGCATGACCAAACTCAGGGTATGGGTAACTATGGCTACACCTTC. The chain uses TRBV10-3 and TRBJ1-2; weak D call: TRBD1 (5 bases). V shed 9 bases and J shed 1 base, with 24 bases lying between them. From germline, CDR1 is ENHRY and CDR2 SYGVKD. The CDR3 is made up of 17 amino acids.

This clone was found a few times. The V call is TRBV2, the J call TRBJ2-7; 8 positions agree with TRBD2. The germline gives CDR1 SNHLY, CDR2 FYNNEI. The CDR3 runs to 13 residues. The V segment lost 5 bases and the J segment 4 bases; nucleotides outside the gene matches: 4. The CDR3 coding sequence is TGTGCCAGCAGTCCAGCGGGGGAATACGAGCAGTACTTC. As protein: CASSPAGEYEQYF.

The chain combines TRBV5-4 with TRBJ2-7; weak D call: TRBD1 (5 bases). The CDR3 consists of 14 residues. CDR1 and CDR2 from the germline V gene are SGHNT and YYREEE (reference sequence). V was cut by 3 bases and J by 0 bases, with 10 bases left in between. This CDR3 reads CASSSDSSSYEQYF. CDR3 sequence (DNA): TGTGCCAGCAGCTCCGACAGTAGCTCCTACGAGCAGTACTTC.

The chain has TRBV7-9 and TRBJ1-4; 7 bases map to TRBD1. CDR3 length: 15 residues. CDR1 is SEHNR, CDR2 FQNEAQ, per germline (reference sequence). The trim removed 10 bases at V and 6 bases at J, leaving 14 bases unmatched. The CDR3 DNA reads as TGTGCCACAAAACTTACCGGGACAGAGCATGAAAAACTGTTTTTT. Translation gives CATKLTGTEHEKLFF.

This chain connects TRBV18 to TRBJ2-5; possibly TRBD2 for D (5 bases). The length of the CDR3 is 14 residues. With 1 base removed from V and 4 bases from J, the gap between germline ends came to 10 bases. Germline V gene sequence: CDR1 KGHSH, CDR2 LQKENI. The CDR3: CASSPLDYGETQYF. In DNA, the CDR3 is TGTGCCAGCTCACCACTAGACTATGGAGAGACCCAGTACTTC.